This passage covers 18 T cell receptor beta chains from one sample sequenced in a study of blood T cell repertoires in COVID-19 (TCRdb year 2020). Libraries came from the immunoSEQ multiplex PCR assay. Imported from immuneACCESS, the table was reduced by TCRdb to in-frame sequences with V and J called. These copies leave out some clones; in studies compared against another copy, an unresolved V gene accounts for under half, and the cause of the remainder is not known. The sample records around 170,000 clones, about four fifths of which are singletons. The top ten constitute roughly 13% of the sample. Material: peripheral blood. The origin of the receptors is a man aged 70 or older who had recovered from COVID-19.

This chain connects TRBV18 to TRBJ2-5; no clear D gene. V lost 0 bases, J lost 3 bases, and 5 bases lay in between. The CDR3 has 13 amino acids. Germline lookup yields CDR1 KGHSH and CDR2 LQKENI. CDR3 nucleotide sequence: TGTGCCAGCTCACCACCGGCAGAAGAGACCCAGTACTTC. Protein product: CASSPPAEETQYF.

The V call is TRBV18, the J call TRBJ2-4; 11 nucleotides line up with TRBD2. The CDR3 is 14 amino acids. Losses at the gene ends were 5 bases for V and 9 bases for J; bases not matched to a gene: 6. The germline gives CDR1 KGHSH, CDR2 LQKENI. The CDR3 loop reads CASSSLLAGAIQYF. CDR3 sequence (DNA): TGTGCCAGCTCATCTCTACTAGCGGGAGCCATTCAGTACTTC.

The CDR3 DNA follows: TGTGCCATCAGTCCCCGGGAGAGGGATACGCAGTATTTT. This translates into CAISPRERDTQYF. The chain employs TRBV10-3 and TRBJ2-3, with D possibly TRBD2 on 6 matching bases. The germline gives CDR1 ENHRY, CDR2 SYGVKD. The CDR3 totals 13 residues. V was shortened by 5 bases and J by 6 bases, with 12 bases between the two germline ends.

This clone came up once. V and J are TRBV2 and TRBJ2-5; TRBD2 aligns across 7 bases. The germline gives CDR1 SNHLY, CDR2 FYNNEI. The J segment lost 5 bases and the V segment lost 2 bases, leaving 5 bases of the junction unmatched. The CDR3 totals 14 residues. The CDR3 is CASSESGKGETQYF. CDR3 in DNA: TGTGCCAGCAGTGAAAGCGGGAAAGGCGAGACCCAGTACTTC.

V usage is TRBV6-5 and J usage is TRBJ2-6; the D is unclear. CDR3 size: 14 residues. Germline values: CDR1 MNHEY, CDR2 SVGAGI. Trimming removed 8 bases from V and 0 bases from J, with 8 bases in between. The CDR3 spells CASSGYSGANVLTF. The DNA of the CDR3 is TGTGCCAGCTCCGGTTACTCTGGGGCCAACGTCCTGACTTTC.

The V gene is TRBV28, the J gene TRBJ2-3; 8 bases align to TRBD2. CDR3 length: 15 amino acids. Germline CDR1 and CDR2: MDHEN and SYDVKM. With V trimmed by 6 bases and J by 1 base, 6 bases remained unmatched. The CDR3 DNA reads TGTGCCAGCAGCCAAGCGGGAGAAGGCACAGATACGCAGTATTTT. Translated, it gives CASSQAGEGTDTQYF. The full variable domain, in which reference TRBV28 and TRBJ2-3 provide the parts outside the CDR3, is DVKVTQSSRYLVKRTGEKVFLECVQDMDHENMFWYRQDPGLGLRLIYFSYDVKMKEKGDIPEGYSVSREKKERFSLILESASTNQTSMYLCASSQAGEGTDTQYFGPGTRLTVL.

The CDR3 here is CASSLGLAGVWRETQYF. CDR3 coding DNA: TGTGCCAGCAGTTTGGGACTAGCGGGAGTGTGGCGGGAGACCCAGTACTTC. The gene calls are TRBV6-2 or TRBV6-3 and TRBJ2-5; TRBD2 matches at 14 bases. There are 17 residues in the CDR3. Germline CDR1 reads MNHEY; CDR2 reads SVGEGT. Trimming cost V 4 bases and J 5 bases; bases outside gene matches: 9.

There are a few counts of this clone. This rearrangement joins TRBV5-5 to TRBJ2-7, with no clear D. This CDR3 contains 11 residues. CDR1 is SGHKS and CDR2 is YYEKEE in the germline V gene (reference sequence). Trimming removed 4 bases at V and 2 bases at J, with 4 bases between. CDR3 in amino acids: CASSLAYEQYF. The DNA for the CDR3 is TGTGCCAGCAGCCTAGCCTACGAGCAGTACTTC.

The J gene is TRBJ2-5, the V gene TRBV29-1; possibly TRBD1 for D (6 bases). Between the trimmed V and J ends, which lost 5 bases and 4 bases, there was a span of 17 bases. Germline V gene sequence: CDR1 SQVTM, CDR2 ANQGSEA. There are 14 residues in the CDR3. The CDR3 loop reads CSVTRTDNLETQYF. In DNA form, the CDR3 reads TGCAGCGTTACCCGGACAGATAACTTAGAGACCCAGTACTTC.

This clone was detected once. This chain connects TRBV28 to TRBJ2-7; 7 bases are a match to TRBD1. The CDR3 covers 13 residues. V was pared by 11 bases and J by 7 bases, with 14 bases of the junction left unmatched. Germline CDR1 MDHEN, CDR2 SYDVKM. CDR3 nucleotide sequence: TGTGCCGCGCATGGGCAGCCCAGGGGGGAGCAGTACTTC. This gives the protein CAAHGQPRGEQYF.

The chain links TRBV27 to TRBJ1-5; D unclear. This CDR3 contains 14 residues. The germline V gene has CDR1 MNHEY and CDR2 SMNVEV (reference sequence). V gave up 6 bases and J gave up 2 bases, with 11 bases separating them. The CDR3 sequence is CASSPRGGNQPQHF. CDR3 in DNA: TGTGCCAGCAGCCCAAGAGGTGGCAATCAGCCCCAGCATTTT.

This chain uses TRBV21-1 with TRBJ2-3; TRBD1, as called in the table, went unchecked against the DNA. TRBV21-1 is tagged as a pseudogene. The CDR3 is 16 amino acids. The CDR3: CASSSRQGVSTDTQYF. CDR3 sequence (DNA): TGTGCCAGCAGCAGCCGACAGGGGGTGAGCACAGATACGCAGTATTTT.

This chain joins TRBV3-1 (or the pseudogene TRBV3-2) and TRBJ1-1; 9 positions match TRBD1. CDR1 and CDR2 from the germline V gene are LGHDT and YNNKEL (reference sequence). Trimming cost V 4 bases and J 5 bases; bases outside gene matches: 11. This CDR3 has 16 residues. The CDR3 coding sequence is TGTGCCAGCAGCCTCCGGGACACAGGGACAGGGACTGAAGCTTTCTTT. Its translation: CASSLRDTGTGTEAFF.

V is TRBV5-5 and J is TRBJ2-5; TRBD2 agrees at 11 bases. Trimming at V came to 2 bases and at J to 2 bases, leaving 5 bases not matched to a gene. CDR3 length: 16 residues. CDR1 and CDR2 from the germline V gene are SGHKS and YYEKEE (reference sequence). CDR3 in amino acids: CASSLVAGGPQETQYF. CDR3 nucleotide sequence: TGTGCCAGCAGCTTAGTAGCGGGAGGGCCACAAGAGACCCAGTACTTC.

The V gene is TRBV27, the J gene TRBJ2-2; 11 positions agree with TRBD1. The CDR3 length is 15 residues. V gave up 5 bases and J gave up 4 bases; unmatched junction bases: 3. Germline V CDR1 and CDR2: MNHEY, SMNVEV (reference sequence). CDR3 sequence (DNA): TGTGCCAGCAGTGGGACAGGGGGGTTCACCGGGGAGCTGTTTTTT. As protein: CASSGTGGFTGELFF.

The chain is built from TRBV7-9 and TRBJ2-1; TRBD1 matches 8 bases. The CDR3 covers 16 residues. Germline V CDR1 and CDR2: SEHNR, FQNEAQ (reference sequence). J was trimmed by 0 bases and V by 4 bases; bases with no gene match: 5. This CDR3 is CASSSDRETSYNEQFF. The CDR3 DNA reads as TGTGCCAGCAGCTCGGACAGGGAGACCTCCTACAATGAGCAGTTCTTC.

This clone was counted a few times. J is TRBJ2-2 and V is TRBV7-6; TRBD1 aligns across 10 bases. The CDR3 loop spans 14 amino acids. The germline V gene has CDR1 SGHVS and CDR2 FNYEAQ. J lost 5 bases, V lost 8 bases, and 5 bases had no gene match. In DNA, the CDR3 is TGTGCCAGCTCCGGGACAGGGGATACCGGGGAGCTGTTTTTT. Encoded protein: CASSGTGDTGELFF.

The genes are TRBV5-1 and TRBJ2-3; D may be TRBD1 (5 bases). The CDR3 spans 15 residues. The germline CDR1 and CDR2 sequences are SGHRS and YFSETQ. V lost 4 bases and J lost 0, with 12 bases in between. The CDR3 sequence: CASSKTGISTDTQYF. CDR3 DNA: TGCGCCAGCAGCAAAACAGGAATTAGCACAGATACGCAGTATTTT.